This TCR beta chain was recorded in a study of cytomegalovirus exposure and HLA in healthy donors. It was with 60 Vbeta and 13 Jbeta primers that the PCR ran. Study processing details: The authors later counted roughly 76 million unique TCR beta chains, 9.5 million to 13 million of them shared. Profiled with immunoSEQ multiplex PCR; TCRdb holds only in-frame clones, not every one. That table is the source of V, J and clone size, and D and trimming were worked out from the DNA. The sample yields 280,000 or so clones, roughly 90% seen once. The CDR3 runs 14 residues. V was cut by 1 base and J by 2 bases, with 8 bases left in between. Germline lookup yields CDR1 SGHAT and CDR2 FQNNGV. Study results and caveats: A later analysis showed that HLA-associated TCR beta chains had undergone more clonal expansion than equally common others. Later analysis placed DRB1 highest and HLA-C lowest in TCR association rates, which differed by HLA locus.

Concerning this clone itself: Its antigen is unidentified.

The donors were healthy bone marrow donors. The chain is built from TRBV11-2 and TRBJ1-1, with D hard to call. The sample taken for sequencing was PBMCs. This TCR was recovered from a woman aged 18-29 years in good health and CMV-seronegative. The CDR3 region is CASSLGAGNTEAFF. In DNA form, the CDR3 reads TGTGCCAGCAGCTTAGGGGCAGGCAACACTGAAGCTTTCTTT.